This TCR beta chain was sequenced during a study of early T cells in non-severe SARS-CoV-2 infection. TCRdb re-derived calls from the 5' RACE reads in MiXCR, one entry per CDR3 protein. Of 25,000 to 30,000 distinct CDR3 sequences in the sample, approximately 5.4% were seen once. Material: whole blood. The TCR comes from an adult who was a healthcare worker with PCR-confirmed SARS-CoV-2 infection or an uninfected control (not recorded which).

The DNA of the CDR3 is TGTGCCAGCAGCTTTGATCCGGGATCCGAAATCTATGGCTACACCTTC. This codes for CASSFDPGSEIYGYTF. This chain uses TRBV7-9 with TRBJ1-2, with D unclear. V lost 3 bases and J 4 bases, leaving 18 bases between the germline ends. The germline V gene has CDR1 SEHNR and CDR2 FQNEAQ (reference sequence). CDR3 length: 16 residues. The whole variable domain, remainder taken from reference TRBV7-9 and TRBJ1-2, is DTGVSQNPRHKITKRGQNVTFRCDPISEHNRLYWYRQTLGQGPEFLTYFQNEAQLEKSRLLSDRFSAERPKGSFSTLEIQRTEQGDSAMYLCASSFDPGSEIYGYTFGSGTRLTVV.